This T cell receptor (beta chain) was retrieved from a study of blood T cell repertoires in COVID-19. Across the study: Some COVID-19 samples were acute and others convalescent; all came from the United States, Italy and Spain. The analysed material was cDNA or gDNA that came from T cells, B-cell-depleted T cells, or PBMCs.

V was pared by 4 bases and J by 7 bases, with 17 bases between. Looked up from germline, CDR1 is MNHEY and CDR2 is SVGAGI. The CDR3 is 15 amino acids. Per the study methods: Using reference gene primer amplification, nucleated cell counts were estimated. Sequencing used immunoSEQ multiplex PCR; TCRdb keeps in-frame clones, though not all of them. D and trimming come from the DNA, and the V and J calls and clone size come from that table. The repertoire holds approximately 53,000 clones, with roughly 89% as singletons. Sequencing was performed on peripheral blood. The chain recombines TRBV6-5 with TRBJ2-4, with a weak D call TRBD2 (6 bases). This receptor was obtained from a human donor in a cohort sampled during active COVID-19. CDR3 sequence reads: CASSSPPGVENIQYF. The CDR3 DNA reads TGTGCCAGCAGTTCCCCCCCGGGAGTCGAGAACATTCAGTACTTC.